This T cell receptor (beta chain) appears in the sequencing data of a study of OX40 agonist ivuxolimab in advanced cancers. Regarding this clone: The junction departs from germline at one end; a sequencing error may be responsible.

This table comes from immunoSEQ multiplex PCR, and its TCRdb copy is limited to in-frame clones, with some not included. The data show about 18,000 clones, around 85% seen once. The CDR3 covers 15 residues. CDR1 and CDR2 (germline): SGDLS, YYNGEE. The chain is built from TRBV9 and TRBJ2-1; 12 nucleotides agree with TRBD2. Sequenced material: CD4+ or CD8+ T cells sorted from blood, taken in a trial of the OX40 agonist ivuxolimab. The clonotype was recovered from an adult with an advanced solid tumor such as melanoma, head and neck, liver or kidney cancer. This chain's CDR3 is CASSADGASGREEIF. The CDR3 nucleotides read TGTGCCAGCAGCGCAGACGGGGCTAGCGGGAGGGAGGAGATCTTC.